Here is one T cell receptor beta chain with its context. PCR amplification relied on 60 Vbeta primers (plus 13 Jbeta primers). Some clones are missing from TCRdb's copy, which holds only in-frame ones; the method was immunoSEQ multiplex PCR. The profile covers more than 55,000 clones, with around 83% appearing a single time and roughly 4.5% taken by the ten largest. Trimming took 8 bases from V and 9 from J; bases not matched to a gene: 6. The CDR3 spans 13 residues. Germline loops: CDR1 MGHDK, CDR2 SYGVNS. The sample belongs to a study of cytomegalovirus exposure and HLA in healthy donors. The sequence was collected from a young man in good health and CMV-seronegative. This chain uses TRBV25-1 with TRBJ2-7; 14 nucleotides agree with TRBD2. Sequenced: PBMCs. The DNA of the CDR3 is TGTGCCAGCGCAGGGACTAGCGGGAGCGGGCAGTACTTC. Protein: CASAGTSGSGQYF.